The 22 T cell receptor beta chains given below trace back to one sample, sequenced in a study of blood T cell repertoires in COVID-19. Clones were sequenced by immunoSEQ multiplex PCR, and TCRdb holds only the in-frame ones, with some missing. The sample has hundreds of thousands of clones; 90% to 95% are singletons. The material sequenced was peripheral blood. The receptors originated from a man in his 60s with COVID-19, enrolled during active disease.

The chain is built from TRBV5-4 and TRBJ1-1; D perhaps matches TRBD1 (5 bases). The CDR3 contains 14 residues. CDR1 SGHNT and CDR2 YYREEE come from the germline V gene (reference sequence). Trimming cost V 0 bases and J 10 bases, with 16 bases left between them. The CDR3 protein is CASSLASRGPGAFF. The CDR3, as DNA: TGTGCCAGCAGCTTGGCTTCAAGGGGCCCTGGAGCTTTCTTT.

The chain couples TRBV28 to TRBJ2-2; 8 nucleotides match TRBD1. The V and J ends lost 5 bases and 8 bases, in that order; junction bases with no gene match: 7. The V gene's germline CDR1 is MDHEN and CDR2 SYDVKM. The CDR3 spans 14 residues. CDR3 protein: CASSPGQGGGELFF. The CDR3 bases are TGTGCCAGCAGTCCAGGACAGGGTGGGGGGGAGCTGTTTTTT.

The chain couples TRBV27 to TRBJ2-7, with 9 bases lining up with TRBD2. CDR3 length: 16 residues. Trimming took 1 base from V and 3 from J; bases not matched to a gene: 7. Germline V lookup: CDR1 MNHEY, CDR2 SMNVEV (reference sequence). In DNA form, the CDR3 reads TGTGCCAGCAGTTTATTGTTCGGGACTAGCCTCTACGAGCAGTACTTC. This codes for CASSLLFGTSLYEQYF.

The genes are TRBV30 and TRBJ2-1; 8 nucleotides align to TRBD2. This CDR3 region has 14 residues. The germline gives CDR1 GTSNPN, CDR2 SVGIG (reference sequence). J was trimmed by 7 bases and V by 5 bases; bases with no gene match: 10. The CDR3 DNA is TGTGCCTGGGGATCGATTCCGGGGGGGAATGAGCAGTTCTTC. Translation gives CAWGSIPGGNEQFF.

V gene TRBV10-3 combines with J gene TRBJ1-2; 8 nucleotides agree with TRBD1. The CDR3 covers 12 residues. CDR1 is ENHRY, CDR2 SYGVKD, per germline. The V segment lost 8 bases and the J segment 8 bases; nucleotides outside the gene matches: 7. The CDR3 DNA is TGTGCCATCCGCACAGGGGGGGAAGGCTACACCTTC. Residues: CAIRTGGEGYTF.

This clone has just one count. The chain combines TRBV4-1 with TRBJ2-4, with D possibly matching TRBD2 (5 bases). The V end was cut by 1 base, the J end by 6 bases, with 13 bases between. The germline V gene has CDR1 MGHRA and CDR2 YSYEKL. The CDR3 extends over 15 amino acids. The CDR3 nucleotides are TGCGCCAGCAGCCAAGCAAAGGGAGTAGGAAACATTCAGTACTTC. It is translated as CASSQAKGVGNIQYF.

The chain carries TRBV6-6 and TRBJ2-3; 7 bases fit TRBD1. V lost 0 bases to trimming and J lost 1 base; unmatched junction nucleotides: 1. The CDR3 contains 15 residues. CDR1 is MNHNY, CDR2 SVGAGI, per germline (reference sequence). DNA of the CDR3: TGTGCCAGCAGTTACTCAGGGACAGGCACAGATACGCAGTATTTT. Its protein is CASSYSGTGTDTQYF.

This chain joins TRBV5-1 and TRBJ1-1; 10 nucleotides match TRBD1. The V segment lost 2 bases and the J segment 0 bases; nucleotides outside the gene matches: 7. Germline lookup yields CDR1 SGHRS and CDR2 YFSETQ. The CDR3 loop spans 17 amino acids. The CDR3 sequence: CASSFPGTGDLNTEAFF. CDR3 nucleotide sequence: TGCGCCAGCAGCTTTCCCGGGACAGGGGACCTGAACACTGAAGCTTTCTTT.

This chain links TRBV10-3 with TRBJ1-5, with D possibly being TRBD1 (6 bases). From germline, CDR1 is ENHRY and CDR2 SYGVKD. CDR3 length: 14 amino acids. The germline V and J ends were trimmed by 6 bases and 4 bases, with 13 bases remaining between them. CDR3 residues: CAISPGTRNQPQHF. The CDR3 DNA sequence: TGTGCCATCAGCCCAGGGACACGGAATCAGCCCCAGCATTTT.

The chain combines TRBV7-2 with TRBJ1-2, with D possibly TRBD1 on 6 matching bases. The CDR3 contains 15 residues. CDR1 SGHTA and CDR2 FQGNSA come from the germline V gene. Trimming pared 1 base from V and 4 bases from J, leaving 13 bases between. CDR3 coding DNA: TGTGCCAGCAGCTTAGAATTACAGGGTGGCTATGGCTACACCTTC. It specifies CASSLELQGGYGYTF.

The chain couples TRBV15 to TRBJ2-7; no definite D call. The CDR3 has 11 amino acids. Trimming took 4 bases from V and 3 from J, leaving 4 bases between them. From germline, CDR1 is LNHNV and CDR2 YYDKDF (reference sequence). The CDR3 DNA is TGTGCCACCAGCACCCTCTACGAGCAGTACTTC. Protein sequence: CATSTLYEQYF.

This rearrangement joins TRBV6-5 to TRBJ1-5; D perhaps matches TRBD1 (5 bases). Trimming stripped 7 bases from V and 3 bases from J, with 13 bases between. This CDR3 has 14 residues. CDR1 is MNHEY, CDR2 SVGAGI, per germline. CDR3 sequence: CASNIAGYNQPQHF. The CDR3 nucleotides are TGTGCCAGCAATATCGCAGGGTACAATCAGCCCCAGCATTTT.

The V call is TRBV3-1 (or the pseudogene TRBV3-2), the J call TRBJ2-5; 7 bases align to TRBD2. The trim removed 2 bases at V and 9 bases at J, leaving 24 bases unmatched. CDR3 length: 19 residues. In germline, CDR1 is LGHDT, CDR2 YNNKEL (reference sequence). The CDR3 DNA sequence: TGTGCCAGCAGCCAAAGCCAAGGGCGGGAGCGGGCTAATATCGGTCCCCAGTACTTC. It encodes CASSQSQGRERANIGPQYF.

CDR3 region: CASSLEYEGVTEAFF. CDR3 nucleotide sequence: TGTGCCAGCAGCTTAGAGTACGAGGGTGTCACTGAAGCTTTCTTT. The chain employs TRBV7-9 and TRBJ1-1; D remains unclear. CDR1 and CDR2 from the germline V gene are SEHNR and FQNEAQ (reference sequence). CDR3 length equals 15 residues. Trimming pared 1 base from V and 4 bases from J, leaving 13 bases between.

This clone was detected a few times. The chain carries TRBV7-9 and TRBJ2-7; possible D gene TRBD2, 5 bases. In germline, CDR1 is SEHNR, CDR2 FQNEAQ (reference sequence). With 5 bases removed from V and 7 bases from J, the gap between germline ends came to 18 bases. The CDR3 consists of 14 residues. CDR3 coding DNA: TGTGCCAGCAGCGCACTCATGAGCGAGGGTGAGCAGTACTTC. Its protein is CASSALMSEGEQYF.

The sample holds a few counts of this clone. The genes are TRBV2 and TRBJ2-1; TRBD1 agrees at 10 bases. The CDR3 is 14 residues long. Per the germline V gene, CDR1 is SNHLY and CDR2 is FYNNEI. After removal of 6 bases from V and 8 bases from J, the junction contained 7 bases not matched to a gene. CDR3 coding DNA: TGTGCCAGCAGGGACCGGACAGGGGGGCATGAGCAGTTCTTC. Amino acid sequence: CASRDRTGGHEQFF.

The chain carries TRBV5-8 and TRBJ2-1, with TRBD2 matching over 12 bases. V lost 6 bases to trimming and J lost 8 bases; unmatched junction nucleotides: 18. The CDR3 contains 18 residues. Germline lookup yields CDR1 SGHTS and CDR2 YDEGEE. Written as DNA, the CDR3 is TGTGCCAGCACCAATACCAAAACGACTAGCGGGAGATGGTATGAGCAGTTCTTC. It encodes CASTNTKTTSGRWYEQFF. The full variable domain, completed using reference TRBV5-8 and TRBJ2-1, is EAGVTQSPTHLIKTRGQQATLRCSPISGHTSVYWYQQALGLGLQFLLWYDEGEERNRGNFPPRFSGRQFPNYSSELNVNALELEDSALYLCASTNTKTTSGRWYEQFFGPGTRLTVL.

The chain has TRBV6-5 and TRBJ2-7; 8 bases align to TRBD1. The CDR3 runs 15 residues. CDR1 MNHEY and CDR2 SVGAGI come from the germline V gene. V lost 5 bases and J lost 4; bases outside the gene matches: 10. CDR3 coding DNA: TGTGCCAGCAGTAACTACGGACAGGGTAGATACGAGCAGTACTTC. This encodes CASSNYGQGRYEQYF.

The DNA for the CDR3 is TGTGCCAGCAGCCTCCTATCACTAGCGGGCGACGAGCAGTACTTC. Translated, it gives CASSLLSLAGDEQYF. V usage is TRBV3-1 (or the pseudogene TRBV3-2) and J usage is TRBJ2-7; 9 bases line up with TRBD2. V trimming: 4 bases; J trimming: 5 bases; junction bases outside the gene matches: 9. Germline CDR1 LGHDT, CDR2 YNNKEL (reference sequence). This CDR3 spans 15 amino acids.

V is TRBV12-3 or TRBV12-4 and J is TRBJ2-7; D is ambiguous. V gave up 3 bases and J gave up 7 bases, with 10 bases separating them. The CDR3 consists of 12 residues. The DNA of the CDR3 is TGTGCCAGCAGTTTTGGCCCCGGGGAGCAGTACTTC. This translates into CASSFGPGEQYF.

This clone has only one observation. The gene calls are TRBV25-1 and TRBJ2-7; the match to TRBD2 covers 7 bases. The CDR3 spans 15 residues. V was clipped by 6 bases and J by 7 bases; unmatched bases: 15. CDR1 MGHDK and CDR2 SYGVNS come from the germline V gene. The CDR3 loop reads CASRGGSLPVEEQYF. The CDR3 DNA reads as TGTGCCAGCAGGGGGGGGTCACTCCCGGTAGAGGAGCAGTACTTC.

In the case of this clone: Other DNA sequences in this sample translate to the same CDR3. This chain joins TRBV7-9 and TRBJ2-7; 8 bases map to TRBD1. V dropped 4 bases and J dropped 1; count of bases not matched to a gene: 3. Germline loops: CDR1 SEHNR, CDR2 FQNEAQ (reference sequence). The CDR3 consists of 14 residues. CDR3: CASSSGQGSYEQYF. CDR3 nucleotides: TGTGCCAGCAGCTCCGGACAGGGATCCTACGAGCAGTACTTC.